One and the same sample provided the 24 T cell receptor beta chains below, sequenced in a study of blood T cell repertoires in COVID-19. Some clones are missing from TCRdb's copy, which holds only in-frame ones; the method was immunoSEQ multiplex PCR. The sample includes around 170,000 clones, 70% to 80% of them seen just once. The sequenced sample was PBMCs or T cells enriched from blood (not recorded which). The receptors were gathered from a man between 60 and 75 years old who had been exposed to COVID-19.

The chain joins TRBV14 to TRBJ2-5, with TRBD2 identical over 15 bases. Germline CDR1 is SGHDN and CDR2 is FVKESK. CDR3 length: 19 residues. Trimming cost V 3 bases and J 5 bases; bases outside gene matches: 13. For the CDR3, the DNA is TGTGCCAGCAGCCAGGGACTAGCGGGAGGCTCTACTCTGCGGGAGACCCAGTACTTC. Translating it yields CASSQGLAGGSTLRETQYF.

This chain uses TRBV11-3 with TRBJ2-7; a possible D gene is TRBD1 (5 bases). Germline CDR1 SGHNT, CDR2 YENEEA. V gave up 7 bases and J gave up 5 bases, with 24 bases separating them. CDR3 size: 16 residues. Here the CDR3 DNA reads TGTGCCAGCACCGTAGTATCAGTGGGGCCGGTGAACGAGCAGTACTTC. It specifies CASTVVSVGPVNEQYF.

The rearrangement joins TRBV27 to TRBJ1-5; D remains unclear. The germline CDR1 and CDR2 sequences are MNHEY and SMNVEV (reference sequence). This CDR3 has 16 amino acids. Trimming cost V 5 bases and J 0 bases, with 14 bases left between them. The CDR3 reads CASSGPGGTSNQPQHF. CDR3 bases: TGTGCCAGCAGTGGCCCCGGAGGCACTAGCAATCAGCCCCAGCATTTT.

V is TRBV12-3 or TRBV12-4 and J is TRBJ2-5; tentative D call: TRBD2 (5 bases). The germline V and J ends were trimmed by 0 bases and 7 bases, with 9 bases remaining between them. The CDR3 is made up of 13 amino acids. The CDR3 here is CASSLALGGTQYF. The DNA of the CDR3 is TGTGCCAGCAGTTTAGCCCTAGGAGGGACCCAGTACTTC.

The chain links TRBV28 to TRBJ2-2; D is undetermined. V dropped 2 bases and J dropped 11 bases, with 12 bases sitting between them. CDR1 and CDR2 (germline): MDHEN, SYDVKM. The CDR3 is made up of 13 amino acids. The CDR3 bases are TGTGCCAGCAGTTTACGCGCCCCCCCCGAGCTGTTTTTT. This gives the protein CASSLRAPPELFF.

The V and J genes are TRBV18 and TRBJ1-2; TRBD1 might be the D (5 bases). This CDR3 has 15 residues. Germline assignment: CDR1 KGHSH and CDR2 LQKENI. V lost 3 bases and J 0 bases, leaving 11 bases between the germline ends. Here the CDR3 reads CASSPETDANYGYTF. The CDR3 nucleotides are TGTGCCAGCTCACCGGAGACAGATGCTAACTATGGCTACACCTTC.

The CDR3 sequence: CASSEVEGFGQPQHF. CDR3 nucleotides: TGTGCCAGCAGTGAAGTGGAGGGGTTCGGTCAGCCCCAGCATTTT. The chain recombines TRBV6-1 with TRBJ1-5, with a tentative D call TRBD1 (5 bases). This CDR3 comprises 15 residues. In germline, CDR1 is MNHNS, CDR2 SASEGT. Trimming cost V 1 base and J 6 bases, with 13 bases left between them.

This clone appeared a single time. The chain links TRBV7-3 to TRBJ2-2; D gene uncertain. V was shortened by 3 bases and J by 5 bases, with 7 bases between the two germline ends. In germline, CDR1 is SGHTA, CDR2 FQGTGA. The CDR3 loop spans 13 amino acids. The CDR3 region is CASSLEATGELFF. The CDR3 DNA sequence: TGTGCCAGCAGCTTGGAAGCGACCGGGGAGCTGTTTTTT.

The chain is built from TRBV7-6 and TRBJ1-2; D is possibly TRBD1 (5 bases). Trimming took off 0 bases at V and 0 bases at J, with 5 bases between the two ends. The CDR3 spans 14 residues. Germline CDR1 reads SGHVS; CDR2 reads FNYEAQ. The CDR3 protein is CASSLADTNYGYTF. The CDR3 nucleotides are TGTGCCAGCAGCTTAGCGGACACTAACTATGGCTACACCTTC.

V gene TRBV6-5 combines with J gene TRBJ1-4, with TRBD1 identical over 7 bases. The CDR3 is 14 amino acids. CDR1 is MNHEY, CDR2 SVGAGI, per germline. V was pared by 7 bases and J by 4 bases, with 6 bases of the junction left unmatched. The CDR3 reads CASKPTGNNEKLFF. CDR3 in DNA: TGTGCCAGCAAACCGACAGGGAATAATGAAAAACTGTTTTTT.

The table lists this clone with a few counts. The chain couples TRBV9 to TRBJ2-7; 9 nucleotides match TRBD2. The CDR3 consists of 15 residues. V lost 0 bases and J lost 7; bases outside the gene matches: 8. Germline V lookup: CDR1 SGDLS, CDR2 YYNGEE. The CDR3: CASSVVAGGPREQYF. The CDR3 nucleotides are TGTGCCAGCAGCGTAGTTGCGGGAGGGCCGAGGGAGCAGTACTTC.

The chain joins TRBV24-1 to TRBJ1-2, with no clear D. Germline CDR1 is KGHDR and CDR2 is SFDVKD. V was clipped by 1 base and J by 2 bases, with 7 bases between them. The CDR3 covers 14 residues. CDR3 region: CATSDFSQNYGYTF. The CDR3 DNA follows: TGTGCCACCAGTGATTTTAGCCAGAACTATGGCTACACCTTC.

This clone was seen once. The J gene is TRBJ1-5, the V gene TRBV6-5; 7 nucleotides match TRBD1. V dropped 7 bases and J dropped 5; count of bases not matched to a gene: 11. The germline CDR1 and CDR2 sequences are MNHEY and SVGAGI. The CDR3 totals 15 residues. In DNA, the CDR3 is TGTGCCAGCACTCTGATCAGGGGGGTGGATCAGCCCCAGCATTTT. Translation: CASTLIRGVDQPQHF.

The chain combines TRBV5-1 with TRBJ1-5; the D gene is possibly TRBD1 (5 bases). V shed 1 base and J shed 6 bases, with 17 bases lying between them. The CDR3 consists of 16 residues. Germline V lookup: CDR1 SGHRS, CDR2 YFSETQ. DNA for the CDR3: TGCGCCAGCAGCTTGCTTCCCAGGGAAAGGGGTCAGCCCCAGCATTTT. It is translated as CASSLLPRERGQPQHF.

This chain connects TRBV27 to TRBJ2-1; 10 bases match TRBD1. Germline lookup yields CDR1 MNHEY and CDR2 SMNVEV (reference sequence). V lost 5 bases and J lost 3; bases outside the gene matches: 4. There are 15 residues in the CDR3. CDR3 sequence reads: CASSQRTGGYNEQFF. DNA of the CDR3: TGTGCCAGCAGTCAACGGACAGGGGGCTACAATGAGCAGTTCTTC.

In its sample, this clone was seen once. CDR3 loop: CASSDTYQPQHF. Written as DNA, the CDR3 is TGTGCCAGCAGTGATACATACCAGCCCCAGCATTTT. This rearrangement joins TRBV6-1 to TRBJ1-5; D call uncertain. Trimming took off 3 bases at V and 7 bases at J, with 7 bases between the two ends. Per germline, CDR1 MNHNS and CDR2 SASEGT. The CDR3 covers 12 residues.

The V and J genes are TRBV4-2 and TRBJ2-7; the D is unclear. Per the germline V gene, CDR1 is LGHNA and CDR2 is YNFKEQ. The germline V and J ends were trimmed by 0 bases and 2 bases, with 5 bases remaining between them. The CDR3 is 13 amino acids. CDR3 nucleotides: TGTGCCAGCAGCCAAGATTGGCCCTACGAGCAGTACTTC. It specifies CASSQDWPYEQYF.

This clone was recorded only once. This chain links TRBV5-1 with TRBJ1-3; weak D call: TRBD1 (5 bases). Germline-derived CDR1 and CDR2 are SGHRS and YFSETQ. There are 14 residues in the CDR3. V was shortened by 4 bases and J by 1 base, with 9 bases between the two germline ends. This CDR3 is CASSPQGSGNTIYF. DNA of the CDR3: TGCGCCAGCAGCCCCCAGGGTTCTGGAAACACCATATATTTT.

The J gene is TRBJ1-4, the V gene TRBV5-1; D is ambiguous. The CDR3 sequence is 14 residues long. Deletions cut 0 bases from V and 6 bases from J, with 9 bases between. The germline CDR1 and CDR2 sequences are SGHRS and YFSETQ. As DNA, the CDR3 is TGCGCCAGCAGCTTGGGTCGAGTGGATGAAAAACTGTTTTTT. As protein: CASSLGRVDEKLFF. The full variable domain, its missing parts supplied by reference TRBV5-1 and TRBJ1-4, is KAGVTQTPRYLIKTRGQQVTLSCSPISGHRSVSWYQQTPGQGLQFLFEYFSETQRNKGNFPGRFSGRQFSNSRSEMNVSTLELGDSALYLCASSLGRVDEKLFFGSGTQLSVL.

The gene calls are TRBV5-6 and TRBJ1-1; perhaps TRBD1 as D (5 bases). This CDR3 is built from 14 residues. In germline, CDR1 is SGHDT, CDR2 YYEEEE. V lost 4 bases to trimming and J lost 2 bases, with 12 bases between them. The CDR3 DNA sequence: TGTGCCAGCAGCCTAACCGACAGAAACACTGAAGCTTTCTTT. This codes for CASSLTDRNTEAFF. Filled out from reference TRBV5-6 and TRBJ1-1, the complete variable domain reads DAGVTQSPTHLIKTRGQQVTLRCSPKSGHDTVSWYQQALGQGPQFIFQYYEEEERQRGNFPDRFSGHQFPNYSSELNVNALLLGDSALYLCASSLTDRNTEAFFGQGTRLTVV.

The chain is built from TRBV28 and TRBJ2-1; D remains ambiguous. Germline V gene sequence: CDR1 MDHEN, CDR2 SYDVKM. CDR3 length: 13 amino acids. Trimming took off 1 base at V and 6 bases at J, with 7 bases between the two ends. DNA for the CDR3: TGTGCCAGCAGTTTATTACAACCCAATGAGCAGTTCTTC. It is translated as CASSLLQPNEQFF.

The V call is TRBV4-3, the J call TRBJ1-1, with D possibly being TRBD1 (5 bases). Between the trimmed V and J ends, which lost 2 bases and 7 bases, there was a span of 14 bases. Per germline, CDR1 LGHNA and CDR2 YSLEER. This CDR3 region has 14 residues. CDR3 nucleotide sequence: TGCGCCAGCAGCCAACTATCGGGCGGGGGTGAAGCTTTCTTT. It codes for CASSQLSGGGEAFF.

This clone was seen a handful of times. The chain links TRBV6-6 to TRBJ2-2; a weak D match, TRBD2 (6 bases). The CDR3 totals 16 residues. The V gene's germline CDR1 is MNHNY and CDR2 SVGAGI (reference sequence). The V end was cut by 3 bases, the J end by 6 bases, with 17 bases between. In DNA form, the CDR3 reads TGTGCCAGCAGTTATCTTTCGGCGGGATCTCCCGGGGAGCTGTTTTTT. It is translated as CASSYLSAGSPGELFF.

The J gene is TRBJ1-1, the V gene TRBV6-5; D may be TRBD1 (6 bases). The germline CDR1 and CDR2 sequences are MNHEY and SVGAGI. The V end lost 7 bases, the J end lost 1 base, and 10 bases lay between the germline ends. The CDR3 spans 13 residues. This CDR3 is CASNTGQNTEAFF. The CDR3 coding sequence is TGTGCCAGCAACACAGGGCAGAACACTGAAGCTTTCTTT.